Listed below are T cell receptor beta chains from one sample, sequenced in a study of blood T cell repertoires in COVID-19. The repertoire was sequenced with immunoSEQ multiplex PCR; TCRdb's copy has only in-frame clones and lacks some. This sample has hundreds of thousands of clones, with roughly 87% found just once. Input material: PBMCs or T cells enriched from blood (not recorded which). These receptors were taken from a woman in her 30s who had recovered from COVID-19. CDR3s leave out the opening cysteine and the closing phenylalanine or tryptophan. Clone size is stated in some rows and not others, as once, few, many or a class when expanded.

len | j_gene | v_gene | abundance | CDR3aa
12 | TRBJ1-4 | TRBV6-5 | - | ASRISATNEKLF
9 | TRBJ1-2 | TRBV6-5 | - | ASRQESGYT
13 | TRBJ1-4 | TRBV7-8 | few | ASSLRGLTNEKLF
15 | TRBJ2-5 | TRBV5-1 | - | ASSLGPRGVLQETQY
17 | TRBJ2-4 | TRBV2 | - | ASSVTGTSGGYAKNIQY
11 | TRBJ1-2 | TRBV2 | - | ASSGGQGYGYT
13 | TRBJ1-1 | TRBV28 | - | ASSGPDRKNTEAF
11 | TRBJ1-1 | TRBV19 | - | ASSPPVVAEAF
13 | TRBJ2-7 | TRBV4-1 | - | ASSQTGTTTYEQY
16 | TRBJ1-4 | TRBV7-8 | - | ASSLYPKTGATNEKLF
13 | TRBJ1-5 | TRBV25-1 | - | ASSEIGAGDQPQH
13 | TRBJ2-2 | TRBV24-1 | - | ATSDTGGHTGELF
12 | TRBJ1-5 | TRBV6-5 | - | ASSYDWAGQPQH
11 | TRBJ2-5 | TRBV7-8 | once | AGQNGPRETQY
11 | TRBJ2-2 | TRBV21-1 | - | ASRTGRTGELF
13 | TRBJ2-6 | TRBV5-4 | - | ASSLGGRGANVLT
12 | TRBJ1-3 | TRBV28 | - | ASTTVEAGNTIY